These 25 T cell receptor beta chains were all obtained from the same sample, sequenced in a study of blood T cells in healthy people across ages. Sample-barcoded 5' priming and a J-beta primer mix drove a second PCR of 7 to 11 cycles. Each CDR3 protein is one row after TCRdb ran MiXCR on the 5' RACE reads. In the table there are around 1,100,000 distinct CDR3 sequences, around two fifths of which are singletons. The source material was blood. These receptors were taken from a man aged 18 to 29 in good health.

A remark on this clonotype: One end of the junction is discordant with germline, which a read error may explain. This chain joins TRBV20-1 and TRBJ1-2; 8 bases fit TRBD1. CDR1 DFQATT and CDR2 SNEGSKA come from the germline V gene (reference sequence). This CDR3 comprises 14 residues. In DNA, the CDR3 is TGCAGTGCTGGAGATTCGACAGGGGCCCGTGGCTACACCTTC. Translation: CSAGDSTGARGYTF.

On this clonotype: A read error may produce the germline difference seen at one junction end. J is TRBJ1-1 and V is TRBV9; D perhaps matches TRBD1 (5 bases). Germline CDR1 reads SGDLS; CDR2 reads YYNGEE. The CDR3 length is 16 residues. CDR3 amino acids: CASSVAAEGPNTEVFF. Here the CDR3 DNA reads TGTGCCAGCAGCGTAGCTGCCGAGGGGCCGAACACTGAAGTTTTCTTT.

The CDR3 DNA sequence: TGTGCCAGTTGGACAGGCTCTGGAAACACCATATATTTT. It yields the protein CASWTGSGNTIYF. The chain couples TRBV2 to TRBJ1-3; 7 bases are shared with TRBD1. CDR1 and CDR2 (germline): SNHLY, FYNNEI. The CDR3 is 13 amino acids. With V trimmed by 9 bases and J by 0 bases, 2 bases remained unmatched.

This clonotype occurred a few times. V and J are TRBV3-1 and TRBJ2-4, with 9 bases lining up with TRBD1. Near its end, the DNA agrees better with TRBJ2-7, so the J call may be wrong. Germline loops: CDR1 LGHDT, CDR2 YNNKEL (reference sequence). The CDR3 covers 15 residues. The CDR3 loop reads CASSADPGTGNEQYF. CDR3 DNA: TGTGCCAGCAGTGCAGATCCCGGGACAGGGAACGAGCAGTACTTC.

The J gene is TRBJ1-4, the V gene TRBV28; no clear D gene. Trimming took 7 bases from V and 11 from J, leaving 20 bases between them. The CDR3 loop spans 14 amino acids. CDR1 is MDHEN, CDR2 SYDVKM, per germline. The CDR3 DNA is TGTGCCAGCACTGCTGTGGGGTTAGGCCAGAAACTGTTTTTT. Protein sequence: CASTAVGLGQKLFF.

The genes are TRBV6-2 or TRBV6-3 and TRBJ1-5; D unclear. The V gene lost 0 bases and the J gene lost 6 bases, with 6 bases spanning the gap. Germline V gene sequence: CDR1 MNHEY, CDR2 SVGEGT. This CDR3 spans 13 amino acids. The CDR3 protein is CASSYSRIQPQHF. The DNA of the CDR3 is TGTGCCAGCAGTTACTCCCGGATTCAGCCCCAGCATTTT.

This clonotype was observed a handful of times. J is TRBJ2-7 and V is TRBV6-6; 7 nucleotides agree with TRBD1. The germline V gene encodes CDR1 MNHNY and CDR2 SVGAGI (reference sequence). The CDR3 runs to 16 residues. With 6 bases clipped from V and 1 base from J, the junction kept 12 bases outside the gene matches. This CDR3 reads CASRPQGSVSSYEQYF. The CDR3 bases are TGTGCCAGCAGACCACAGGGGTCCGTTAGTTCCTACGAGCAGTACTTC.

The chain links TRBV28 to TRBJ1-4; perhaps TRBD1 as D (5 bases). V lost 3 bases and J 4 bases, leaving 6 bases between the germline ends. CDR1 and CDR2 from the germline V gene are MDHEN and SYDVKM. The CDR3 spans 13 residues. The CDR3 loop is CASSFQGNEKLFF. CDR3 coding DNA: TGTGCCAGCAGTTTCCAGGGTAATGAAAAACTGTTTTTT.

This clonotype was recorded a few times. The chain is built from TRBV4-2 and TRBJ1-2, with D hard to call. The CDR3 is made up of 18 amino acids. From germline, CDR1 is LGHNA and CDR2 YNFKEQ. V was pared by 0 bases and J by 5 bases, with 22 bases between. This chain's CDR3 is CASSQDGIMGRDVYGYTF. The CDR3 DNA is TGTGCCAGCAGCCAAGATGGGATTATGGGGAGAGATGTGTATGGCTACACCTTC.

This clonotype appeared a few times. The rearrangement uses TRBV6-2 or TRBV6-3 and TRBJ1-2, with D possibly being TRBD1 (6 bases). Between the trimmed V and J ends, which lost 2 bases and 6 bases, there was a span of 13 bases. This CDR3 is 14 amino acids long. CDR1 MNHEY and CDR2 SVGEGT come from the germline V gene. DNA of the CDR3: TGTGCCAGCAGTTACACCTGGGGACACAATGGCTACACCTTC. Amino acid sequence: CASSYTWGHNGYTF.

Comments on this clonotype: The junction shows a germline mismatch at one end, possibly a read error. The V and J genes are TRBV5-1 and TRBJ2-3; D not resolved. This CDR3 comprises 13 residues. Germline loops: CDR1 SGHRS, CDR2 YFSETQ. Here the CDR3 reads CGSRPDPTDTQYF. DNA of the CDR3: TGCGGCAGCAGACCGGACCCCACAGATACGCAGTATTTT.

The chain uses TRBV7-2 and TRBJ2-1; possible D gene TRBD1, 6 bases. CDR1 is SGHTA and CDR2 is FQGNSA in the germline V gene. V dropped 1 base and J dropped 8 bases, with 15 bases sitting between them. This CDR3 has 15 residues. CDR3 nucleotide sequence: TGTGCCAGCAGCTTAGGGGCGACAGGTAGGTATGAGCAGTTCTTC. Its translation: CASSLGATGRYEQFF.

This clonotype turned up a few times. V gene TRBV4-1 combines with J gene TRBJ1-2; no reliable D call. Trimming took 0 bases from V and 8 from J, leaving 10 bases between them. Per germline, CDR1 MGHRA and CDR2 YSYEKL. This CDR3 contains 13 residues. The CDR3 region has the DNA TGCGCCAGCAGCCAAGATTACGGAAGCGGCTACACCTTC. It yields the protein CASSQDYGSGYTF.

The chain couples TRBV6-6 to TRBJ1-1; maybe TRBD1 (5 bases). The V gene lost 5 bases and the J gene lost 1 base, with 8 bases spanning the gap. CDR1 is MNHNY and CDR2 is SVGAGI in the germline V gene (reference sequence). CDR3 length: 13 residues. CDR3 DNA: TGTGCCAGCAGTATTACAGGGAACACTGAAGCTTTCTTT. It translates to CASSITGNTEAFF.

The chain has TRBV11-2 and TRBJ1-5; TRBD1 matches at 8 bases. The CDR3 length is 17 residues. Germline V CDR1 and CDR2: SGHAT, FQNNGV. The V and J ends lost 8 bases and 1 base, in that order; junction bases with no gene match: 13. CDR3 DNA sequence: TGTGCCAGCTCCCGGGGCAGGGGGCTAAAAAGCAATCAGCCCCAGCATTTT. Translation: CASSRGRGLKSNQPQHF.

J is TRBJ2-1 and V is TRBV6-2 or TRBV6-3, with 12 bases fitting TRBD2. This CDR3 spans 17 amino acids. Germline values: CDR1 MNHEY, CDR2 SVGEGT. Trimming cost V 4 bases and J 6 bases; bases outside gene matches: 10. This CDR3 reads CASSFTRTSGVGNEQFF. CDR3 nucleotide sequence: TGTGCCAGCAGTTTTACACGGACTAGCGGGGTAGGCAATGAGCAGTTCTTC.

This clonotype was counted only a few times. The CDR3 region has the DNA TGTGCCAGCAGTTTTAGCCCGATCTATAATTCACCCCTCCACTTT. Protein: CASSFSPIYNSPLHF. V gene TRBV12-3 or TRBV12-4 combines with J gene TRBJ1-6; D not certain. With 3 bases removed from V and 3 bases from J, the gap between germline ends came to 9 bases. This CDR3 contains 15 residues.

This rearrangement joins TRBV27 to TRBJ2-1; D is possibly TRBD2 (6 bases). The CDR3 is made up of 13 amino acids. Germline V CDR1 and CDR2: MNHEY, SMNVEV (reference sequence). Trimming cost V 7 bases and J 5 bases, with 12 bases left between them. The CDR3 loop is CASTGRGHNEQFF. CDR3 sequence (DNA): TGTGCCAGCACAGGGCGGGGTCACAATGAGCAGTTCTTC.

The V call is TRBV7-2, the J call TRBJ2-2, with 9 bases identical to TRBD1. V lost 5 bases and J lost 5; bases outside the gene matches: 6. Germline CDR1 SGHTA, CDR2 FQGNSA. The CDR3 spans 15 residues. The CDR3 coding sequence is TGTGCCAGCAGCGCCCCGACAGGGGGTACCGGGGAGCTGTTTTTT. It yields the protein CASSAPTGGTGELFF.

The chain couples TRBV10-3 to TRBJ2-5, with 7 bases lining up with TRBD1. V lost 5 bases and J lost 11; bases outside the gene matches: 14. Looked up from germline, CDR1 is ENHRY and CDR2 is SYGVKD. The CDR3 consists of 14 residues. The CDR3 sequence is CAISPGTEKNEQYF. The CDR3 region has the DNA TGTGCCATCAGTCCCGGGACAGAAAAAAATGAGCAGTACTTC.

The chain recombines TRBV29-1 with TRBJ1-1; D uncertain. The CDR3 is 10 residues long. Germline-derived CDR1 and CDR2 are SQVTM and ANQGSEA. The ends were cut back, 4 bases at V and 7 bases at J, with 7 bases in the middle. As DNA, the CDR3 is TGCAGCGTTGGAGGGATTGAAGCTTTCTTT. Translated: CSVGGIEAFF.

This chain uses TRBV20-1 with TRBJ2-7; tentatively, D is TRBD2 (6 bases). The V end lost 6 bases, the J end lost 4 bases, and 16 bases lay between the germline ends. Germline CDR1 reads DFQATT; CDR2 reads SNEGSKA (reference sequence). CDR3 length: 13 residues. This CDR3 reads CSAVQRAGYEQYF. CDR3 nucleotides: TGCAGTGCGGTACAGCGGGCGGGGTACGAGCAGTACTTC.

V and J are TRBV20-1 and TRBJ2-1, with 11 bases that match TRBD2. There are 15 residues in the CDR3. The junction had 8 bases not matched to a gene; V was cut back by 0 bases and J by 10 bases. Germline loops: CDR1 DFQATT, CDR2 SNEGSKA (reference sequence). Here the CDR3 DNA reads TGCAGTGCTAGAGATGTAGCGGGGGGGCCATGGGAGCAGTTCTTC. It specifies CSARDVAGGPWEQFF.

This clonotype was seen a handful of times. This sequence joins TRBV6-5 and TRBJ2-7; no clear D gene. Gene TRBJ2-5 matches the end of the DNA better, so the J call may be wrong. The germline gives CDR1 MNHEY, CDR2 SVGAGI. The CDR3 runs 13 residues. CDR3 nucleotide sequence: TGTGCCAGCAGTTACACAGAGAGGGAGACCCAGTACTTC. It specifies CASSYTERETQYF.

This clonotype has a handful of counts. The J gene is TRBJ2-1, the V gene TRBV5-5; D unclear. The CDR3 is made up of 16 amino acids. Between the trimmed V and J ends, which lost 0 bases and 0 bases, there was a span of 10 bases. Per germline, CDR1 SGHKS and CDR2 YYEKEE (reference sequence). The chain's CDR3 is CASSLGLQSSYNEQFF. In DNA, the CDR3 is TGTGCCAGCAGCTTGGGACTCCAAAGCTCCTACAATGAGCAGTTCTTC. Looking up the rest from reference TRBV5-5 and TRBJ2-1 gives the full variable domain: DAGVTQSPTHLIKTRGQQVTLRCSPISGHKSVSWYQQVLGQGPQFIFQYYEKEERGRGNFPDRFSARQFPNYSSELNVNALLLGDSALYLCASSLGLQSSYNEQFFGPGTRLTVL.